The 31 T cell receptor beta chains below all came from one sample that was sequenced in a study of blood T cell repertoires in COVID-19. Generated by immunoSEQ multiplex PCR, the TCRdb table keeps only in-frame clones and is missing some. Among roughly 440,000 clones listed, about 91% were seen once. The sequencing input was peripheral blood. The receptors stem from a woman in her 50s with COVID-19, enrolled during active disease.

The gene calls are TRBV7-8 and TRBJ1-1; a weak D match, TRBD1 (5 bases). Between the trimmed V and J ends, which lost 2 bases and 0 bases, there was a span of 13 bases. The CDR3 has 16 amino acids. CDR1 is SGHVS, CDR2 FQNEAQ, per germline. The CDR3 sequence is CASSLRGGGLNTEAFF. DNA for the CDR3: TGTGCCAGCAGCTTAAGGGGCGGGGGACTGAACACTGAAGCTTTCTTT.

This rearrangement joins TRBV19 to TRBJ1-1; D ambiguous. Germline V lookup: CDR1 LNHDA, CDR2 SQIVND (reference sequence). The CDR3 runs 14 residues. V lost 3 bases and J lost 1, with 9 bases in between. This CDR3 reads CASSIRFSNTEAFF. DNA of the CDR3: TGTGCCAGTAGTATCCGGTTTTCGAACACTGAAGCTTTCTTT.

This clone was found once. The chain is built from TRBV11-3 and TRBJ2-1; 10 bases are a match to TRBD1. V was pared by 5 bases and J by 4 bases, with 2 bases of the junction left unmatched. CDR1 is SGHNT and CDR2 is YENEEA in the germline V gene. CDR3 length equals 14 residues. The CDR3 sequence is CASSRDRGYNEQFF. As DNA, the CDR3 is TGTGCCAGCAGCCGGGACAGGGGATACAATGAGCAGTTCTTC.

CDR3 amino acids: CASSLGPGLGEKLFF. The DNA for the CDR3 is TGTGCCAGCAGCTTAGGGCCGGGGTTGGGTGAAAAACTGTTTTTT. The V and J genes are TRBV7-9 and TRBJ1-4; D is undetermined. This CDR3 spans 15 amino acids. Between the trimmed V and J ends, which lost 1 base and 7 bases, there was a span of 13 bases. Per the germline V gene, CDR1 is SEHNR and CDR2 is FQNEAQ (reference sequence). Supplemented by reference TRBV7-9 and TRBJ1-4, the full variable domain reads DTGVSQNPRHKITKRGQNVTFRCDPISEHNRLYWYRQTLGQGPEFLTYFQNEAQLEKSRLLSDRFSAERPKGSFSTLEIQRTEQGDSAMYLCASSLGPGLGEKLFFGSGTQLSVL.

The CDR3 protein is CASSQSGTSLRRGPEQYF. The CDR3 region has the DNA TGCGCCAGCAGTCAATCGGGGACCTCCTTGAGGAGGGGTCCCGAGCAGTACTTC. The chain carries TRBV23-1 and TRBJ2-7, with a possible D match to TRBD2 (6 bases). TRBV23-1 is filed as an ORF, its function uncertain. The CDR3 has 18 amino acids. V lost 0 bases and J lost 6, with 24 bases in between.

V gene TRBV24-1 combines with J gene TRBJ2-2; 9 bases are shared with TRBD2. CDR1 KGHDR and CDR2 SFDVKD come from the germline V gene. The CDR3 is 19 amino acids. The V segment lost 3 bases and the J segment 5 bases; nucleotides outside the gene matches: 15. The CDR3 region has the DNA TGTGCCACCAGTGATCGTGGCCGGGGGCGGGGGGGCCGAACCGGGGAGCTGTTTTTT. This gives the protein CATSDRGRGRGGRTGELFF.

CDR3 bases: TGCGCCAGCAGCGCTACAGGGGGGGCCAACGTCCTGACTTTC. Translating it yields CASSATGGANVLTF. This chain connects TRBV5-1 to TRBJ2-6, with D possibly matching TRBD1 (6 bases). Between the trimmed V and J ends, which lost 4 bases and 4 bases, there was a span of 9 bases. The CDR3 is 14 amino acids. CDR1 and CDR2 (germline): SGHRS, YFSETQ.

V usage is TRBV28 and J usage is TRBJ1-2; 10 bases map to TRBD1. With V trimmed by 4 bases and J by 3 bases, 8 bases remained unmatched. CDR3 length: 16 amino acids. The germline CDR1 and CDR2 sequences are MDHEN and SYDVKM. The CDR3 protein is CASSSPPGQGYYGYTF. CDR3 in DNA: TGTGCCAGCAGTTCACCTCCGGGACAGGGGTACTATGGCTACACCTTC.

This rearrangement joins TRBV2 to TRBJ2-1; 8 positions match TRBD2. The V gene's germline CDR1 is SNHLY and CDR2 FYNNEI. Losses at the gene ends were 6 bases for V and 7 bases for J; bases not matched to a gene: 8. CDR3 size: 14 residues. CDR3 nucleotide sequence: TGTGCCAGCAGACCGGGACTAGTGTATAATGAGCAGTTCTTC. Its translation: CASRPGLVYNEQFF. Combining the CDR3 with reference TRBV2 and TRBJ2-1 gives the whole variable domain EPEVTQTPSHQVTQMGQEVILRCVPISNHLYFYWYRQILGQKVEFLVSFYNNEISEKSEIFDDQFSVERPDGSNFTLKIRSTKLEDSAMYFCASRPGLVYNEQFFGPGTRLTVL.

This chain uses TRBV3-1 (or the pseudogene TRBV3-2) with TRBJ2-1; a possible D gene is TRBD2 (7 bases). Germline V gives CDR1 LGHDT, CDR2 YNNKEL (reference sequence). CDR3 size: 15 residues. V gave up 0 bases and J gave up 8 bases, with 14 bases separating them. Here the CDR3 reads CASSQDWGGGDEQFF. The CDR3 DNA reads TGTGCCAGCAGCCAAGACTGGGGGGGCGGTGATGAGCAGTTCTTC.

For the CDR3, the DNA is TGTGCCAGCAGCAGACAGGGGGATGAAAAACTGTTTTTT. It codes for CASSRQGDEKLFF. J is TRBJ1-4 and V is TRBV12-3 or TRBV12-4, with 9 bases lining up with TRBD1. V gave up 6 bases and J gave up 6 bases; unmatched junction bases: 2. The CDR3 is made up of 13 amino acids.

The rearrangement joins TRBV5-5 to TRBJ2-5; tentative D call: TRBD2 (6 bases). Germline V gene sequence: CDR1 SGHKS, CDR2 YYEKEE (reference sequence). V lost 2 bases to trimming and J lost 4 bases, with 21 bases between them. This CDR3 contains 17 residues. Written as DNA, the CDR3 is TGTGCCAGCAGCTTACTCACAAGCGGGCCCGCCGGAGAGACCCAGTACTTC. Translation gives CASSLLTSGPAGETQYF.

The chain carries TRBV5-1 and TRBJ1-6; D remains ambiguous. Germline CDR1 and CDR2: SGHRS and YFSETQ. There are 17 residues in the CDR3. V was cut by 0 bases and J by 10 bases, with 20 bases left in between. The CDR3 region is CASSLGFVQVPRSPLHF. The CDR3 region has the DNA TGCGCCAGCAGCTTGGGATTTGTTCAGGTCCCACGGTCACCCCTCCACTTT.

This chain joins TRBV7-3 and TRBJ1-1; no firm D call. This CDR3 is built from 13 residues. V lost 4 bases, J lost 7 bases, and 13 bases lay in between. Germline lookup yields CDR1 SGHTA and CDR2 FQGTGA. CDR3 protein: CASSSGLPGEAFF. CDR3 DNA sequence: TGTGCCAGCAGCTCCGGACTGCCCGGTGAAGCTTTCTTT.

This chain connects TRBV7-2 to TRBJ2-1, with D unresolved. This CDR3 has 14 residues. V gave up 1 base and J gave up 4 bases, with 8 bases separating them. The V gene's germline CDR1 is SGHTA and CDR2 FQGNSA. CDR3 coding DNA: TGTGCCAGCAGCTTAGGGGCCCTGTACAATGAGCAGTTCTTC. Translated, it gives CASSLGALYNEQFF. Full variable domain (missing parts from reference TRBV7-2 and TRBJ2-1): GAGVSQSPSNKVTEKGKDVELRCDPISGHTALYWYRQSLGQGLEFLIYFQGNSAPDKSGLPSDRFSAERTGGSVSTLTIQRTQQEDSAVYLCASSLGALYNEQFFGPGTRLTVL.

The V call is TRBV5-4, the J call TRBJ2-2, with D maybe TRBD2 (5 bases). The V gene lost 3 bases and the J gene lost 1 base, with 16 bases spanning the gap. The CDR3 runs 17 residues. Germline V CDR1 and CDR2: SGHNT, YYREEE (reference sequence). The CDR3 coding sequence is TGTGCCAGCAGCTCGGGTGCAGACGGACTGAACACCGGGGAGCTGTTTTTT. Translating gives CASSSGADGLNTGELFF.

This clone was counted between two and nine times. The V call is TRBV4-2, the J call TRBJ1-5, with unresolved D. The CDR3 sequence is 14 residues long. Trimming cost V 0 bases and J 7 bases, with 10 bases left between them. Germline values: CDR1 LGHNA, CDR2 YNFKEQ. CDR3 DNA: TGTGCCAGCAGCCAAGACCCCTACAGCCAGCCCCAGCATTTT. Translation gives CASSQDPYSQPQHF.

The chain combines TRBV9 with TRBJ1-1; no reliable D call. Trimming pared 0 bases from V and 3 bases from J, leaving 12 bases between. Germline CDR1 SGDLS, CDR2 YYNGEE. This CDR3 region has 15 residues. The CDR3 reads CASSVEPGRDTEAFF. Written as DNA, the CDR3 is TGTGCCAGCAGCGTAGAACCCGGTCGGGACACTGAAGCTTTCTTT.

CDR3 sequence reads: CATARDTLGGYTF. The DNA of the CDR3 is TGTGCCACCGCTCGGGACACCCTGGGAGGCTACACCTTC. The chain carries TRBV19 and TRBJ1-2, with D maybe TRBD1 (6 bases). The germline gives CDR1 LNHDA, CDR2 SQIVND (reference sequence). V was cut by 10 bases and J by 8 bases, with 20 bases left in between. The CDR3 has 13 amino acids.

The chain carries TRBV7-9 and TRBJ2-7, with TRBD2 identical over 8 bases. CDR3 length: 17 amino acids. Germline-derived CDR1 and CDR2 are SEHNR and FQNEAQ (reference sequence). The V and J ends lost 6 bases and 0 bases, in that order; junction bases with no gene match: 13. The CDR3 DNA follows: TGTGCCAGCAGTGGACGGGGGGGCCCCCTCGGCTCCTACGAGCAGTACTTC. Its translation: CASSGRGGPLGSYEQYF.

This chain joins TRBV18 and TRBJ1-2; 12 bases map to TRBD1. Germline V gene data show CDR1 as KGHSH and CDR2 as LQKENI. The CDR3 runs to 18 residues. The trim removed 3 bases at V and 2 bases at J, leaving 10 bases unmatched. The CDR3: CASSPPGQGALGNYGYTF. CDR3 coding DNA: TGTGCCAGCTCACCTCCGGGACAGGGGGCTTTGGGGAACTATGGCTACACCTTC.

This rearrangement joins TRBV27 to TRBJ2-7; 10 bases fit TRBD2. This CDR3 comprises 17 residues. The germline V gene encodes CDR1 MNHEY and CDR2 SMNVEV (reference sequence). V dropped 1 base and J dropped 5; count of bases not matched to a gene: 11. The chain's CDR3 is CASSLWAPGLANNEQYF. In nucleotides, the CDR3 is TGTGCCAGCAGTTTATGGGCCCCGGGACTAGCGAACAACGAGCAGTACTTC.

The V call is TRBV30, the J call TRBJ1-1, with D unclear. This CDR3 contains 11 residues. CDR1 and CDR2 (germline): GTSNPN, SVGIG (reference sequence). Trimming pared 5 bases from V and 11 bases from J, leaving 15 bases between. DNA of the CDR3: TGTGCCTGGCGGAGCAACGGCGCGGCTTTCTTT. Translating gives CAWRSNGAAFF. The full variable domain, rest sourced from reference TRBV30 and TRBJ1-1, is SQTIHQWPATLVQPVGSPLSLECTVEGTSNPNLYWYRQAAGRGLQLLFYSVGIGQISSEVPQNLSASRPQDRQFILSSKKLLLSDSGFYLCAWRSNGAAFFGQGTRLTVV.

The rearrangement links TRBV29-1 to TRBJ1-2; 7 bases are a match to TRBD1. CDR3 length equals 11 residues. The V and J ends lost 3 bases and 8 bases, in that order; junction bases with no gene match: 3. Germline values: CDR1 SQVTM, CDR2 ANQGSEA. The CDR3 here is CSVEDRKGYTF. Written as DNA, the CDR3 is TGCAGCGTTGAGGACAGGAAGGGCTACACCTTC.

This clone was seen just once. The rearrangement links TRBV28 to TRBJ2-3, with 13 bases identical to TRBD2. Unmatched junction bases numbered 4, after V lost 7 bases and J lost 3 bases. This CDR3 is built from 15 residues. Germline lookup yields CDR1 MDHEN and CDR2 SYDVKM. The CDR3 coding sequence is TGTGCCAGCAAAAGACTAGCGGGGGGAACAGATACGCAGTATTTT. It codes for CASKRLAGGTDTQYF.

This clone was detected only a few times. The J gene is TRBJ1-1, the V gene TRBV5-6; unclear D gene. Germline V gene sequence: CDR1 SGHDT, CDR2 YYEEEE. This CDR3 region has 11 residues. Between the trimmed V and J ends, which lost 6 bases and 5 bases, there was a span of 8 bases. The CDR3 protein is CASKSVTEAFF. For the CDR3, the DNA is TGTGCCAGCAAGTCGGTGACTGAAGCTTTCTTT.

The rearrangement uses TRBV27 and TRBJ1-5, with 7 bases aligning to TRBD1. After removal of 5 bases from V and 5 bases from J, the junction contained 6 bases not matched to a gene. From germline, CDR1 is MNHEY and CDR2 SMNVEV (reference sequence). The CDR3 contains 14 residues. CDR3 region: CASSMTGLDQPQHF. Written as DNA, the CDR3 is TGTGCCAGCAGTATGACAGGGTTGGATCAGCCCCAGCATTTT.

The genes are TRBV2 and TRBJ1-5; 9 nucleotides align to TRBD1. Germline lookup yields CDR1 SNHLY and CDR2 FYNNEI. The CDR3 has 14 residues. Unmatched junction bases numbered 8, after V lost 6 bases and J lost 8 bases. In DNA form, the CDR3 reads TGTGCCAGCAGACTGGACAGGGGTGGGGAGCCCCAGCATTTT. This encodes CASRLDRGGEPQHF.

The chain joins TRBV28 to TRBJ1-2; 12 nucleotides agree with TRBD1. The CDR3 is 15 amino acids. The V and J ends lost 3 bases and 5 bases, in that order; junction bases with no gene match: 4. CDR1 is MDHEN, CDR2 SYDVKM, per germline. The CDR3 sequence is CASSFRDRGLYGYTF. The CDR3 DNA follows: TGTGCCAGCAGTTTCCGGGACAGGGGGCTTTATGGCTACACCTTC.

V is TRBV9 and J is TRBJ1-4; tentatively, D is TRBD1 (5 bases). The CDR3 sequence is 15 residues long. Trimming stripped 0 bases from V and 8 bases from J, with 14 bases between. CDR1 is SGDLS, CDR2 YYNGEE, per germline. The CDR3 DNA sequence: TGTGCCAGCAGCGTAGAATGGGGCCAAGGGGAAAAACTGTTTTTT. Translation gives CASSVEWGQGEKLFF.

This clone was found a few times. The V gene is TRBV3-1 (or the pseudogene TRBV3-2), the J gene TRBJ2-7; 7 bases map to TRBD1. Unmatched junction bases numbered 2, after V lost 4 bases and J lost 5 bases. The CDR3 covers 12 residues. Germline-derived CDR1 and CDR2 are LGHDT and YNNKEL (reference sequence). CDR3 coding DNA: TGTGCCAGCAGCCGTGACAGGGACGAGCAGTACTTC. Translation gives CASSRDRDEQYF.